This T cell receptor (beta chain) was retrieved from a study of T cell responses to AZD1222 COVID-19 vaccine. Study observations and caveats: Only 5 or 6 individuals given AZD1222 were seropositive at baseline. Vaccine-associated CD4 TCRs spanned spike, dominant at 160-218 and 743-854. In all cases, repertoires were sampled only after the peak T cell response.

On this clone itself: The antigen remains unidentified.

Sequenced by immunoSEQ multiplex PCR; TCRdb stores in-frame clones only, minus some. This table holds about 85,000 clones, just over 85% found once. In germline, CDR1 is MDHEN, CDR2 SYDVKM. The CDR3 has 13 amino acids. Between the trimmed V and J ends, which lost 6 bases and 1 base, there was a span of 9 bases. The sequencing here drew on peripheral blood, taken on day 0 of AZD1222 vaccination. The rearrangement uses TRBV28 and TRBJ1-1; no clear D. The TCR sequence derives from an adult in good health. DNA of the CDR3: TGTGCCAGCAGCCCATACCAGAACACTGAAGCTTTCTTT. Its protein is CASSPYQNTEAFF.